This T cell receptor beta chain was recovered during a study of regulatory T cells in long-lasting Graves disease. Study-level background: Graves' disease counted as persistent after over 5 years of antithyroid drugs with positive TSH receptor antibodies. Study results and caveats: The study found persistent patients shared more public clonotypes (roughly 3,000) than new patients (nearly 1,000). Having few samples may have compromised the accuracy.

This clonotype was picked up a small number of times. Its target is not known. CDR3-region Arm-PCR and iRepertoire HTBI primers produced the TCR beta libraries. TCRdb recomputed calls from the multiplex PCR reads with MiXCR, one row per CDR3 protein. Here the sample spans a few hundred thousand distinct CDR3 sequences, 20% to 25% being singletons. Indicated time point: persistent/refractory GD, antithyroid drugs over 5 years with positive TRAb. PBMC-derived RNA was used for the TCR library. The material sequenced was peripheral blood mononuclear cells (PBMCs), taken when the disease was refractory, from a patient treated with antithyroid drugs. The receptor was isolated from a female donor with Graves disease.

As DNA, the CDR3 is TGTGCCAGCAGCCGACTAGCGGATAACAATGAGCAGTTCTTC. Its translation: CASSRLADNNEQFF. This chain connects TRBV7-2 to TRBJ2-1, with 9 bases lining up with TRBD2. Germline CDR1 reads SGHTA; CDR2 reads FQGNSA. This CDR3 has 14 residues. Losses at the gene ends were 5 bases for V and 5 bases for J; bases not matched to a gene: 4.